This T cell receptor (beta chain) was documented in a study of technical replicates of blood from a handful of donors. The protocol was immunoSEQ multiplex PCR, while the TCRdb copy is restricted to in-frame clones and leaves out a portion. Of roughly 64,000 clones listed, 80% to 90% are singletons. With 5 bases removed from V and 7 bases from J, the gap between germline ends came to 15 bases. The germline V gene encodes CDR1 MNHEY and CDR2 SVGAGI. This CDR3 spans 14 amino acids. The rearrangement uses TRBV6-5 and TRBJ1-5, with D unclear. Sequencing was performed on PBMCs. This TCR came from a human donor in good health. Some clones in this sample may be carry-over from other donors' samples. The CDR3 loop is CASSPSGRGQPQHF. Here the CDR3 DNA reads TGTGCCAGCAGTCCCTCCGGGCGAGGGCAGCCCCAGCATTTT.